Listed below are T cell receptor beta chains from one sample, sequenced in a study of OX40 agonist ivuxolimab in advanced cancers. Produced via immunoSEQ multiplex PCR; TCRdb's table is partial and in-frame only. Among roughly 35,000 clones listed, 81% were seen once. The specimen comprised CD4+ or CD8+ T cells sorted from blood, sampled in a trial of the OX40 agonist ivuxolimab. Source of these receptors: an adult with an advanced solid tumor such as melanoma, head and neck, liver or kidney cancer. Both conserved end residues are part of each CDR3. D genes are given only for firm matches. Clone size is given for some rows only: seen once, a few or many times, or a class if the clone is expanded.

V gene	D gene	J gene	clone size	CDR3 length	CDR3 protein	CDR3 DNA
TRBV6-1	TRBD2	TRBJ2-1	few	14	CASRVAGGPGEQFF	TGTGCCAGCAGAGTAGCGGGAGGGCCTGGGGAGCAGTTCTTC
TRBV30	-	TRBJ1-2	-	14	CAWSVLLGASGYTF	TGTGCCTGGAGTGTACTGCTGGGAGCAAGTGGCTACACCTTC
TRBV5-1	-	TRBJ1-2	once	15	CASSLLVGSNYGYTF	TGCGCCAGCAGCTTGTTGGTAGGATCAAACTATGGCTACACCTTC
TRBV6-5	TRBD1	TRBJ1-2	-	13	CASNRQGLGGYTF	TGTGCCAGCAACCGACAGGGCCTCGGTGGCTACACCTTC
TRBV18	-	TRBJ2-2	-	15	CASSPLFRNTGELFF	TGTGCCAGCTCACCACTTTTTCGGAACACCGGGGAGCTGTTTTTT
TRBV4-2	TRBD1	TRBJ1-6	few	16	CASSQDGQGGLSPLHF	TGTGCCAGCAGCCAAGATGGACAGGGTGGGTTATCACCCCTCCACTTT
TRBV18	-	TRBJ1-3	-	14	CASSQTGFANTIYF	TGTGCCAGCTCACAGACGGGATTCGCAAACACCATATATTTT
TRBV28	TRBD1	TRBJ2-3	-	14	CASYSTGETDTQYF	TGTGCCAGTTACTCGACAGGGGAAACAGATACGCAGTATTTT
TRBV28	TRBD2	TRBJ2-5	-	15	CASSLWGLAGETQYF	TGTGCCAGCAGTTTATGGGGACTAGCGGGGGAGACCCAGTACTTC
TRBV7-8	-	TRBJ1-5	-	16	CASSLGGPLGYQPQHF	TGTGCCAGCAGCTTAGGGGGCCCTTTAGGTTATCAGCCCCAGCATTTT
TRBV7-2	TRBD2	TRBJ2-1	-	14	CASSLAGGSNEQFF	TGTGCCAGCAGCTTAGCGGGAGGGTCCAATGAGCAGTTCTTC
TRBV7-9	-	TRBJ2-1	-	13	CASSPPKEDEQFF	TGTGCCAGCAGCCCGCCTAAGGAGGATGAGCAGTTCTTC
TRBV30	-	TRBJ2-6	-	15	CAWSSGVSGANVLTF	TGTGCCTGGAGTTCGGGGGTCTCTGGGGCCAACGTCCTGACTTTC
TRBV19	-	TRBJ1-2	-	14	CASSFGGAGYGYTF	TGTGCCAGTAGTTTTGGAGGGGCCGGCTATGGCTACACCTTC
TRBV6-1	TRBD2	TRBJ2-5	-	16	CASSEPSGNYVKTQYF	TGTGCCAGCAGTGAACCTAGCGGGAATTACGTGAAGACCCAGTACTTC
TRBV2	TRBD1	TRBJ2-7	-	14	CASRAGTDSYEQYF	TGTGCCAGCAGAGCCGGGACAGACTCCTACGAGCAGTACTTC
TRBV6-5	-	TRBJ1-2	-	14	CASSYSGGPYGYTF	TGTGCCAGCAGTTACTCCGGAGGACCCTATGGCTACACCTTC
TRBV10-2	TRBD2	TRBJ2-5	-	14	CASRLAGVGETQYF	TGCGCCAGCAGACTAGCGGGAGTGGGGGAGACCCAGTACTTC
TRBV6-5	-	TRBJ1-1	-	13	CASSEFEEQKAFF	TGTGCCAGCAGTGAATTCGAGGAGCAGAAAGCTTTCTTT
TRBV27	-	TRBJ2-7	-	14	CASSLSRGIGEQYF	TGTGCCAGCAGTTTAAGCAGGGGAATTGGCGAGCAGTACTTC
TRBV9	-	TRBJ2-6	-	15	CASSVVVSGANVLTF	TGTGCCAGCAGCGTAGTGGTCTCTGGGGCCAACGTCCTGACTTTC
TRBV6-6	-	TRBJ1-2	-	12	CASSYVGAGYTF	TGTGCCAGCAGTTACGTCGGGGCCGGCTACACCTTC
TRBV6-5	TRBD2	TRBJ2-6	-	16	CASSYSGGAGANVLTF	TGTGCCAGCAGTTACTCGGGAGGGGCTGGGGCCAACGTCCTGACTTTC
TRBV18	TRBD1	TRBJ1-4	-	15	CASSPSTGGIEKLFF	TGTGCCAGCTCACCTTCTACAGGGGGGATTGAAAAACTGTTTTTT
TRBV7-2	-	TRBJ1-5	few	14	CASSLAGGNQPQHF	TGTGCCAGCAGCTTAGCGGGGGGGAATCAGCCCCAGCATTTT
TRBV6-1	TRBD1	TRBJ1-5	-	16	CASRERGGQGSQPQHF	TGTGCCAGCAGAGAAAGGGGAGGACAGGGCAGTCAGCCCCAGCATTTT
TRBV28	-	TRBJ2-7	-	14	CASKAGNQPGEQYF	TGTGCCAGCAAGGCGGGGAACCAACCGGGAGAGCAGTACTTC
TRBV7-3	-	TRBJ2-1	-	15	CASSLGPSGVLEQFF	TGTGCCAGCAGCTTAGGCCCGAGCGGTGTACTCGAGCAGTTCTTC
TRBV28	-	TRBJ1-5	few	15	CASRGGAYSNQPQHF	TGTGCCAGCAGGGGGGGAGCATATAGCAATCAGCCCCAGCATTTT
TRBV28	-	TRBJ1-2	-	12	CASSLNGYGYTF	TGTGCCAGCAGTTTAAACGGCTATGGCTACACCTTC
TRBV4-1	TRBD2	TRBJ2-7	once	19	CASSQDHIAGRSIPYEQYF	TGCGCCAGCAGCCAAGATCATATAGCGGGAAGATCGATTCCCTACGAGCAGTACTTC
TRBV2	-	TRBJ1-2	-	10	CARRRDGYTF	TGTGCCAGGCGGCGGGATGGCTACACCTTC
TRBV21-1	-	TRBJ1-2	few	17	CASSKITPEAINYGYTF	TGTGCCAGCAGCAAAATCACCCCGGAGGCGATTAACTATGGCTACACCTTC
TRBV7-9	TRBD1	TRBJ2-2	-	16	CASSLADRSNTGELFF	TGTGCCAGCAGCTTAGCGGACAGGTCGAACACCGGGGAGCTGTTTTTT
TRBV7-8	-	TRBJ2-1	-	19	CASSLESASPPRSYNEQFF	TGTGCCAGCAGCTTAGAAAGTGCGTCTCCACCCAGGTCCTACAATGAGCAGTTCTTC
TRBV6-5	-	TRBJ2-7	-	14	CASSNGGVPYEQYF	TGTGCCAGCAGTAACGGGGGTGTCCCCTACGAGCAGTACTTC
TRBV6-4	TRBD1	TRBJ2-1	-	15	CASSAGTGSYNEQFF	TGTGCCAGCAGTGCCGGGACAGGGTCCTACAATGAGCAGTTCTTC
TRBV18	-	TRBJ2-2	-	16	CASSPPDGRSNGELFF	TGTGCCAGCTCACCACCAGACGGGCGGTCGAACGGGGAGCTGTTTTTT
TRBV25-1	TRBD1	TRBJ1-6	-	13	CATSDRANSPLHF	TGTGCCACCTCCGACAGGGCCAATTCACCCCTCCACTTT
TRBV6-1	-	TRBJ2-3	once	15	CASSEWGSGADTQYF	TGTGCCAGCAGTGAATGGGGGTCAGGGGCAGATACGCAGTATTTT
TRBV11-2	TRBD1	TRBJ2-5	-	17	CASSLFRAGGFRETQYF	TGTGCCAGCAGCCTTTTTCGGGCAGGGGGTTTTCGAGAGACCCAGTACTTC
TRBV6-1	-	TRBJ2-1	-	10	CASSDLEQFF	TGTGCCAGCAGTGACCTAGAGCAGTTCTTC
TRBV5-1	TRBD2	TRBJ2-1	few	17	CASSLAPGTSGSNEQFF	TGCGCCAGCAGCCTGGCCCCCGGGACTAGCGGGAGTAATGAGCAGTTCTTC
TRBV4-2	-	TRBJ2-1	-	16	CASSLFEGGAGYEQFF	TGTGCCAGCAGCCTCTTTGAAGGGGGGGCAGGCTATGAGCAGTTCTTC
TRBV5-1	-	TRBJ2-2	-	15	CASSLDGWNTGELFF	TGCGCCAGCAGCTTGGATGGGTGGAACACCGGGGAGCTGTTTTTT
TRBV2	-	TRBJ2-1	-	14	CASTMERSYNEQFF	TGTGCCAGCACGATGGAGAGGTCATACAATGAGCAGTTCTTC
TRBV9	-	TRBJ1-3	-	15	CASSVVQSSGNTIYF	TGTGCCAGCAGCGTAGTTCAGAGCTCTGGAAACACCATATATTTT
TRBV19	TRBD1	TRBJ2-3	-	16	CASSIKQGASTDTQYF	TGTGCCAGTAGTATTAAGCAGGGGGCTAGCACAGATACGCAGTATTTT
TRBV7-8	TRBD1	TRBJ1-2	-	14	CASSLSQGDYGYTF	TGTGCCAGCAGCTTGAGTCAGGGGGACTATGGCTACACCTTC
TRBV18	-	TRBJ2-4	-	16	CASSLTQGGAVNIQYF	TGTGCCAGCTCACTCACTCAGGGGGGCGCAGTAAACATTCAGTACTTC
TRBV29-1	-	TRBJ2-7	-	13	CSVSPTGPHEQYF	TGCAGCGTTTCCCCCACAGGGCCCCACGAGCAGTACTTC
TRBV4-2	TRBD1	TRBJ2-7	-	14	CASSPRTGLYEQYF	TGTGCCAGCAGCCCTAGGACAGGGCTCTACGAGCAGTACTTC
TRBV10-1	-	TRBJ2-7	-	13	CASSLQPDYEQYF	TGCGCCAGCAGCCTTCAGCCAGACTACGAGCAGTACTTC
TRBV9	TRBD2	TRBJ2-3	-	13	CASSVPSGDTQYF	TGTGCCAGCAGCGTACCTAGCGGAGATACGCAGTATTTT
TRBV7-2	TRBD1	TRBJ1-2	-	15	CASSFPRQGEGGYTF	TGTGCCAGCAGCTTCCCACGACAGGGGGAAGGTGGCTACACCTTC